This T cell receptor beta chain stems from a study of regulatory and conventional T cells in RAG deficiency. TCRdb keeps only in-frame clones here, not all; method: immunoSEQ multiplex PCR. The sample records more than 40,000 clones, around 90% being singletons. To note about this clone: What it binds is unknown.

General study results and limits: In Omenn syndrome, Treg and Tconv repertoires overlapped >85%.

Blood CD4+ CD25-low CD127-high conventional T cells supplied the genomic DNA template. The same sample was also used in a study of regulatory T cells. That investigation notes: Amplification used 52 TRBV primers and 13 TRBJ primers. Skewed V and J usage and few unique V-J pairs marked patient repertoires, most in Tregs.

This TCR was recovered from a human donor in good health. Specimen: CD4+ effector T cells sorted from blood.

As DNA, the CDR3 is TGTGCCAGCAGGGCAGGACAGGGGGCGGGGTACTTC. It codes for CASRAGQGAGYF. V and J are TRBV28 and TRBJ2-7, with 11 bases matching TRBD1. After removal of 6 bases from V and 12 bases from J, the junction contained 7 bases not matched to a gene. Germline values: CDR1 MDHEN, CDR2 SYDVKM. CDR3 length: 12 residues.